Below, 6 T cell receptor beta chains from the same sample are listed, as sequenced in a study of T cell responses to AZD1222 COVID-19 vaccine. Produced via immunoSEQ multiplex PCR; TCRdb's table is partial and in-frame only. The profile shows about 110,000 clones, just under 95% of them singletons. The material sequenced was peripheral blood, taken on day 0 of AZD1222 vaccination. The receptors were sampled from an adult in good health.

This chain links TRBV7-2 with TRBJ2-2, with 10 bases fitting TRBD1. CDR3 length: 16 residues. Germline V gene data show CDR1 as SGHTA and CDR2 as FQGNSA. V gave up 4 bases and J gave up 5 bases; unmatched junction bases: 7. The CDR3 region is CASSWDGTGVTGELFF. CDR3 bases: TGTGCCAGCAGCTGGGATGGGACAGGGGTGACCGGGGAGCTGTTTTTT.

The J gene is TRBJ2-2, the V gene TRBV18; D remains ambiguous. The CDR3 runs 14 residues. V was trimmed by 0 bases and J by 6 bases, leaving 8 bases between them. Germline V gene sequence: CDR1 KGHSH, CDR2 LQKENI. The CDR3, as DNA: TGTGCCAGCTCACCACCGGGTGTCTCCGGGGAGCTGTTTTTT. Translated, it gives CASSPPGVSGELFF.

This chain uses TRBV11-3 with TRBJ2-2; 8 nucleotides align to TRBD2. In germline, CDR1 is SGHNT, CDR2 YENEEA. The CDR3 is 16 residues long. V was pared by 1 base and J by 4 bases, with 5 bases of the junction left unmatched. CDR3 protein: CASSLGRGVATGELFF. DNA for the CDR3: TGTGCCAGCAGCTTAGGGCGGGGGGTCGCCACCGGGGAGCTGTTTTTT.

V is TRBV25-1 and J is TRBJ1-2; possible D gene TRBD1, 5 bases. With 8 bases removed from V and 5 bases from J, the gap between germline ends came to 9 bases. The CDR3 is made up of 11 amino acids. Germline CDR1 is MGHDK and CDR2 is SYGVNS. This CDR3 is CASGGGYGYTF. CDR3 nucleotides: TGTGCCAGCGGGGGGGGTTATGGCTACACCTTC.

DNA for the CDR3: TGTGCCAGTAGTGCCCCTAGGGGTGACTATGGCTACACCTTC. Translation: CASSAPRGDYGYTF. The J gene is TRBJ1-2, the V gene TRBV19; D perhaps matches TRBD1 (5 bases). Looked up from germline, CDR1 is LNHDA and CDR2 is SQIVND (reference sequence). The CDR3 runs 14 residues. Trimming removed 5 bases at V and 3 bases at J, with 13 bases between.

The chain has TRBV19 and TRBJ2-1, with D perhaps being TRBD1 or TRBD2 (6 bases each). Per the germline V gene, CDR1 is LNHDA and CDR2 is SQIVND (reference sequence). This CDR3 comprises 12 residues. The V and J ends lost 3 bases and 9 bases respectively, with 9 bases between them. Written as DNA, the CDR3 is TGTGCCAGTAGTATGGGGGGCGGTGAGCAGTTCTTC. Translating gives CASSMGGGEQFF.